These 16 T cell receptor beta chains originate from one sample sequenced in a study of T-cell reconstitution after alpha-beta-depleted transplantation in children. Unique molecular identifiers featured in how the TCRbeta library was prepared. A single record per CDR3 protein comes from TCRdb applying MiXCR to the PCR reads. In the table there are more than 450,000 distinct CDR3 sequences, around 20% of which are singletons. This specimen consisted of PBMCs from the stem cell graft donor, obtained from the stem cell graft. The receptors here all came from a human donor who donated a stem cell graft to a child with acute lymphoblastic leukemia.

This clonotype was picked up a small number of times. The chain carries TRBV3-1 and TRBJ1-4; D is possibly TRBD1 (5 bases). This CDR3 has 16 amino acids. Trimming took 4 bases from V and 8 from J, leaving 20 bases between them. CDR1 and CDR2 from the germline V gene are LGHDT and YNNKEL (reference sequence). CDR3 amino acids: CASSRGPAGSSEKLFF. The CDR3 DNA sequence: TGTGCCAGCAGCCGCGGGCCGGCAGGGTCGTCGGAAAAACTGTTTTTT.

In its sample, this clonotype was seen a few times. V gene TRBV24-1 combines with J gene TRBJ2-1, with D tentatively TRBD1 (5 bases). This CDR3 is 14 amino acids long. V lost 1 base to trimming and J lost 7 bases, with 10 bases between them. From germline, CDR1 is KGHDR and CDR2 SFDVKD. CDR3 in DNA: TGTGCCACCAGTGATTTTGGGGCTAAAAATGAGCAGTTCTTC. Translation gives CATSDFGAKNEQFF.

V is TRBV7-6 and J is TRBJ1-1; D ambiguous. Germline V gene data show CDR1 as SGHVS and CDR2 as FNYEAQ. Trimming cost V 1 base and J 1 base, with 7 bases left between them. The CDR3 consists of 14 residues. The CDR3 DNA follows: TGTGCCAGCAGCTTAGTCAGCCCGAACACTGAAGCTTTCTTT. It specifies CASSLVSPNTEAFF. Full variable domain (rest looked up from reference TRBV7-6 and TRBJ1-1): GAGVSQSPRYKVTKRGQDVALRCDPISGHVSLYWYRQALGQGPEFLTYFNYEAQQDKSGLPNDRFSAERPEGSISTLTIQRTEQRDSAMYRCASSLVSPNTEAFFGQGTRLTVV.

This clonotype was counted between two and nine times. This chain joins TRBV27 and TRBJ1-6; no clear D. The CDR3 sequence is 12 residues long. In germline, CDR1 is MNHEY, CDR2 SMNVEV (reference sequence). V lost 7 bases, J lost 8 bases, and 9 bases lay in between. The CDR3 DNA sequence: TGTGCCAGCACTCATTGGGATTCACCCCTCCACTTT. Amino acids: CASTHWDSPLHF.

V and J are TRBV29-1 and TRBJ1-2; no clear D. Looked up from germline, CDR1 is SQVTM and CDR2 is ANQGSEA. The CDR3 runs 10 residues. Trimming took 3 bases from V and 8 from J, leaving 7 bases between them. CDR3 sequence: CSVDARGYTF. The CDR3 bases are TGCAGCGTTGATGCGAGGGGCTACACCTTC.

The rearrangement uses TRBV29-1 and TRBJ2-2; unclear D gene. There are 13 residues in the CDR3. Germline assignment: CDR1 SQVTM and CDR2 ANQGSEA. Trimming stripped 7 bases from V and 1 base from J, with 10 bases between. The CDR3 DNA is TGCAGCGCCCTTGCCGGGAACACCGGGGAGCTGTTTTTT. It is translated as CSALAGNTGELFF.

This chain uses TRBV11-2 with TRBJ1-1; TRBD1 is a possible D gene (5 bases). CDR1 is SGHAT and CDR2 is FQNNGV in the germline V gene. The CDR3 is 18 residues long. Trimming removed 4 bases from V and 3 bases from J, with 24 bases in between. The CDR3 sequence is CASSWPPGDPRRHTEAFF. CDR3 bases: TGTGCCAGCAGCTGGCCACCGGGGGACCCCCGAAGGCACACTGAAGCTTTCTTT.

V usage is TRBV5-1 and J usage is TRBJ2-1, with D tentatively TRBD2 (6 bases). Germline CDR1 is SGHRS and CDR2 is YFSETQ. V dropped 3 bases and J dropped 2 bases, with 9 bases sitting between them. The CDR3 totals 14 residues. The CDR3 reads CASSSGEPYNEQFF. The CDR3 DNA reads TGCGCCAGCAGCTCGGGAGAGCCCTACAATGAGCAGTTCTTC.

Here the CDR3 reads CASSLARVNTGELFF. The CDR3 DNA reads TGTGCCAGCAGCTTAGCTCGGGTCAACACCGGGGAGCTGTTTTTT. The chain has TRBV7-8 and TRBJ2-2; D gene uncertain. The V gene's germline CDR1 is SGHVS and CDR2 FQNEAQ. The CDR3 loop spans 15 amino acids. V was cut by 0 bases and J by 2 bases, with 7 bases left in between.

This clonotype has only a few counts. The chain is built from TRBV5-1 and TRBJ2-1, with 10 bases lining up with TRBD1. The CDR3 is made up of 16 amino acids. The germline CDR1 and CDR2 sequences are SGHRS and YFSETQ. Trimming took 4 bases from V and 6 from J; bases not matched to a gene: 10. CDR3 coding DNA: TGCGCCAGCAGCCAGCGGACCGGGACAGGGGTCAATGAGCAGTTCTTC. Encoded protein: CASSQRTGTGVNEQFF.

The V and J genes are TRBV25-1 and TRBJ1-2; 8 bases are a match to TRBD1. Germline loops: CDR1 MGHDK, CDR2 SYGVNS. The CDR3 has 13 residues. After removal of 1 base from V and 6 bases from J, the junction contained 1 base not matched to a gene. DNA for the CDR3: TGTGCCAGCAGTGAATCGGACAGGGATGGCTACACCTTC. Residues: CASSESDRDGYTF.

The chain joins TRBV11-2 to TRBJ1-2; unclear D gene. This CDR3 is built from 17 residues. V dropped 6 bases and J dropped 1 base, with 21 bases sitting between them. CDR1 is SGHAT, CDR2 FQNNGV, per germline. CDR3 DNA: TGTGCCAGCAGACAGCTGCGGTCACAGAACTTTAACTATGGCTACACCTTC. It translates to CASRQLRSQNFNYGYTF.

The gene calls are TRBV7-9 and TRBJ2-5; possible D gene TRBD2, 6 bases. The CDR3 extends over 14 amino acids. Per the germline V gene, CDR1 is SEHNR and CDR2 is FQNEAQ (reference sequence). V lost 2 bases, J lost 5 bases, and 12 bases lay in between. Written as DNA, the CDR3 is TGTGCCAGCAGCTTAAGACTAGGAGGGGAGACCCAGTACTTC. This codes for CASSLRLGGETQYF.

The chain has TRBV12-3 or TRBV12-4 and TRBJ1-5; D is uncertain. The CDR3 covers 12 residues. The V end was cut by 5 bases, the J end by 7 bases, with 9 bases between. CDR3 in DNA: TGTGCCAGCAGTGTCAGTGGACAGCCCCAGCATTTT. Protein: CASSVSGQPQHF.

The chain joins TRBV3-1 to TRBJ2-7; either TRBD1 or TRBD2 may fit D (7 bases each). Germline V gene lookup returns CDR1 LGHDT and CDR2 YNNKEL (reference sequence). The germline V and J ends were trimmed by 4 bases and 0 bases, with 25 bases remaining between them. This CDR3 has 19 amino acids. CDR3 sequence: CASSRLSGTALPSSYEQYF. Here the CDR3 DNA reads TGTGCCAGCAGCCGATTAAGCGGGACAGCTCTTCCCAGCTCCTACGAGCAGTACTTC.

CDR3 sequence reads: CASSEALAYYGYTF. In DNA form, the CDR3 reads TGTGCCAGCAGTGAAGCATTAGCCTACTATGGCTACACCTTC. V is TRBV6-1 and J is TRBJ1-2; unclear D gene. The CDR3 runs to 14 residues. Trimming shortened V by 0 bases and J by 3 bases, and 8 bases separated the two germline ends. Germline assignment: CDR1 MNHNS and CDR2 SASEGT.